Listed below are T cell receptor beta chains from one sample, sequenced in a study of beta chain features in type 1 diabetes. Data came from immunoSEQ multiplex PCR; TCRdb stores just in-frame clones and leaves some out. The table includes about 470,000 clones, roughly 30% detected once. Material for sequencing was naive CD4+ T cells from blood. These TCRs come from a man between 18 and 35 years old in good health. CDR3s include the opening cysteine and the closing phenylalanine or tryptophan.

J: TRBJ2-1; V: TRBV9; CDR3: CASSVAGGGRYNEQFF
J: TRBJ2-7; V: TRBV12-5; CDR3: CASGAAAPPYEQYF
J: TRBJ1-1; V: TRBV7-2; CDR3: CASSLGPLPNTEAFF
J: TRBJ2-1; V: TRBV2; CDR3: CASSAFRASYNEQFF
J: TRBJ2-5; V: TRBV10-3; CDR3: CAISEWGQETQYF
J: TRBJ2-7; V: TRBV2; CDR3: CASSEGGAAYEQYF
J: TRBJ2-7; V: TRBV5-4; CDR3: CASSSLTSGSIYEQYF
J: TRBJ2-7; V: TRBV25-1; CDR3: CASSDPATSSYEQYF
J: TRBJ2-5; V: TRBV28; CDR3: CASSLQTGLQETQYF
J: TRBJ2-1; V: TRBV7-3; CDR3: CASSAGSYNEQFF
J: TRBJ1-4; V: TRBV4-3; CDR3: CASSQAGTATNEKLFF
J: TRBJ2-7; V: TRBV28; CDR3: CANDRGAYEQYF
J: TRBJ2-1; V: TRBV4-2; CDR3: CASSPHARDYNEQFF
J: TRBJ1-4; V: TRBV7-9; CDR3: CASSLGTPSNEKLFF
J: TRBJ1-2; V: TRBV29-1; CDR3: CSITRDYYYGYTF
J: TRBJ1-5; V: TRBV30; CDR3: CAWAWSNQPQHF
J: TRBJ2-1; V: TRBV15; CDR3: CATSRDLVGGLFF
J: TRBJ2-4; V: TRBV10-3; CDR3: CAISESTGGKNIQYF
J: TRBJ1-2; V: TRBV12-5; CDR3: CASAVGHLYGYTF
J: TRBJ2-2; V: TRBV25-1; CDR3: CASSPRLAGFDTGELFF
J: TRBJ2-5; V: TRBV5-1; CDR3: CASSYPSEETQYF
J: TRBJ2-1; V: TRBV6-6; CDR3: CASSYPQSSYNEQFF
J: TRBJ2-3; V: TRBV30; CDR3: CAWGVTGTSGDTQYF
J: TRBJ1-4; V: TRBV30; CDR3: CAWSGGQFELFF
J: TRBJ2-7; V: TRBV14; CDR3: CASSQGNRPSYEQYF
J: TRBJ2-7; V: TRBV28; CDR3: CASSRSYEQYF
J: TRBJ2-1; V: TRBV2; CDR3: CASTVYDEQFF
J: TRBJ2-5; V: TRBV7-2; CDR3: CASSPVGETQYF
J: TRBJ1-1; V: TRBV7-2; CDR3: CASSLDAGANTEAFF
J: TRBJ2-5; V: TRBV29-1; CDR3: CSGKSDTYQETQYF
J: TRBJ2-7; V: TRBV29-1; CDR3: CSVPGPVNDEQYF
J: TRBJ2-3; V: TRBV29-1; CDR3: CSVEVAGAVTDTQYF
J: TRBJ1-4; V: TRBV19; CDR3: CASSVDRNEKLFF
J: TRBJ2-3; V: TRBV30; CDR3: CAWSAEGLANTDTQYF
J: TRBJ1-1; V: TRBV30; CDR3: CAWRDRVEAFF
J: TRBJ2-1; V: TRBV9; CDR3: CASSPLIAEQFF
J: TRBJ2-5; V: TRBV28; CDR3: CASSFKETQYF
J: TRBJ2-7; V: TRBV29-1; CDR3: CSVALGLGPLEQYF
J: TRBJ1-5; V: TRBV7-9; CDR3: CASSLVDQPQHF
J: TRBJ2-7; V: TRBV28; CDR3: CASSRNYRVGKQYF
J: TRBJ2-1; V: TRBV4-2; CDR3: CASSQDPTSGSPYNEQFF
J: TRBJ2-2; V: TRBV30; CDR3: CAWRLSGRPGELFF
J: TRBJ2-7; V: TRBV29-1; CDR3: CSVGGQFSEQYF
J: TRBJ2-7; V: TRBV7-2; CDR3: CASSKGTPGYEQYF
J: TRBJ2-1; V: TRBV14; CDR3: CASSRDPLGNEQFF